The 8 T cell receptor beta chains in this list originate from one sample, sequenced in a study of blood T cell repertoires in COVID-19 (dated by TCRdb to the early 2020s). Library prep was done by the immunoSEQ multiplex PCR assay. TCRdb stores this immuneACCESS table with in-frame sequences only. Part of the clones is absent; in the studies checked, under half of the shortfall reflects unresolved V genes, and no reason is known for the rest. The sample table holds over 200,000 clones, of which around nine tenths were seen once. The top ten hold roughly 2.6% of the sample. Sequenced sample: peripheral blood. Every receptor here comes from a woman aged 60-75 years with acute or convalescent COVID-19.

This clone was seen only once. V usage is TRBV6-5 and J usage is TRBJ2-7; 7 bases align to TRBD2. With 5 bases clipped from V and 0 bases from J, the junction kept 4 bases outside the gene matches. This CDR3 is 14 amino acids long. Germline CDR1 is MNHEY and CDR2 is SVGAGI. CDR3 region: CASSPSGGSYEQYF. The CDR3 bases are TGTGCCAGCAGTCCTAGCGGTGGCTCCTACGAGCAGTACTTC.

This sequence joins TRBV4-1 and TRBJ2-3; D call uncertain. This CDR3 comprises 12 residues. V shed 1 base and J shed 7 bases, with 6 bases lying between them. CDR1 MGHRA and CDR2 YSYEKL come from the germline V gene. CDR3 DNA sequence: TGCGCCAGCAGCCAAGCGAGGCATACGCAGTATTTT. The encoded protein is CASSQARHTQYF.

This chain links TRBV19 with TRBJ1-3; TRBD1 might be the D (5 bases). Trimming took off 4 bases at V and 0 bases at J, with 10 bases between the two ends. CDR3 length equals 15 residues. Germline V gene sequence: CDR1 LNHDA, CDR2 SQIVND (reference sequence). Here the CDR3 reads CASSTQGGSGNTIYF. As DNA, the CDR3 is TGTGCCAGTAGTACCCAGGGAGGCTCTGGAAACACCATATATTTT. Full variable domain (missing parts from reference TRBV19 and TRBJ1-3): DGGITQSPKYLFRKEGQNVTLSCEQNLNHDAMYWYRQDPGQGLRLIYYSQIVNDFQKGDIAEGYSVSREKKESFPLTVTSAQKNPTAFYLCASSTQGGSGNTIYFGEGSWLTVV.

V usage is TRBV2 and J usage is TRBJ1-2, with a tentative D call TRBD1 (5 bases). Trimming pared 5 bases from V and 7 bases from J, leaving 11 bases between. The CDR3 runs to 12 residues. Germline-derived CDR1 and CDR2 are SNHLY and FYNNEI. The CDR3 spells CASSIQGFGYTF. In nucleotides, the CDR3 is TGTGCCAGCAGTATTCAGGGCTTTGGCTACACCTTC.

This chain links TRBV29-1 with TRBJ2-5; 8 bases map to TRBD2. V was pared by 0 bases and J by 9 bases, with 9 bases of the junction left unmatched. CDR3 length equals 14 residues. The germline V gene encodes CDR1 SQVTM and CDR2 ANQGSEA. The DNA for the CDR3 is TGCAGCGTTGAAGATCTAACGGGGGGGGCGGCCCAGTACTTC. Translated: CSVEDLTGGAAQYF.

J is TRBJ1-1 and V is TRBV14, with 8 bases matching TRBD1. Germline V CDR1 and CDR2: SGHDN, FVKESK. V gave up 1 base and J gave up 4 bases; unmatched junction bases: 8. This CDR3 comprises 16 residues. The CDR3 spells CASSQVGRGQVTEAFF. CDR3 sequence (DNA): TGTGCCAGCAGCCAAGTGGGCAGGGGGCAGGTCACTGAAGCTTTCTTT.

The chain uses TRBV9 and TRBJ1-6; 10 bases fit TRBD1. The V segment lost 0 bases and the J segment 8 bases; nucleotides outside the gene matches: 2. Germline values: CDR1 SGDLS, CDR2 YYNGEE. CDR3 length: 15 residues. As DNA, the CDR3 is TGTGCCAGCAGCGTAGCGGGGACAGGGGATTCACCCCTCCACTTT. Protein sequence: CASSVAGTGDSPLHF.

The chain has TRBV11-2 and TRBJ1-3; 7 nucleotides match TRBD1. After removal of 4 bases from V and 0 bases from J, the junction contained 3 bases not matched to a gene. Germline V CDR1 and CDR2: SGHAT, FQNNGV. The CDR3 length is 15 residues. Written as DNA, the CDR3 is TGTGCCAGCAGCTCGACAGGGTTCTCTGGAAACACCATATATTTT. This sequence encodes CASSSTGFSGNTIYF.